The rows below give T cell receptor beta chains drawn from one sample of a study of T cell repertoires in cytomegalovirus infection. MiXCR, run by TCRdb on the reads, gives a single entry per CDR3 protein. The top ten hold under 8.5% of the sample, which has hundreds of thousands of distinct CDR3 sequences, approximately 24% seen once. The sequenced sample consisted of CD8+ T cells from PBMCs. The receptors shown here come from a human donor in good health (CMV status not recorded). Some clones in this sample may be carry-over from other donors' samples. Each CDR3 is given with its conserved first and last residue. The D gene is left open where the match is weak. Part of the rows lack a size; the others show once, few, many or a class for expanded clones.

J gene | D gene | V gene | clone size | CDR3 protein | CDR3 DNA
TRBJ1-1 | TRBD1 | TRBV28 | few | CARGQFKVTEAFF | TGTGCCAGGGGACAGTTTAAGGTCACTGAAGCTTTCTTT
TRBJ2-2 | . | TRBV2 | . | CASALAPSVGELFF | TGTGCCAGCGCACTAGCTCCGTCGGTCGGGGAGCTGTTTTTT
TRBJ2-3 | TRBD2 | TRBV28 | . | CASRVLGLAGGNTQYF | TGTGCCAGCCGCGTCTTGGGACTAGCGGGGGGAAATACGCAGTATTTT
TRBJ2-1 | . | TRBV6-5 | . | CASKVQGSYNEQFF | TGTGCCAGCAAAGTACAGGGTTCCTACAATGAGCAGTTCTTC
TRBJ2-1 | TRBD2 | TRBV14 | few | CASSQNLGTSGGAGQQFF | TGTGCCAGCAGCCAAAACCTCGGGACTAGCGGGGGGGCAGGGCAGCAGTTCTTC
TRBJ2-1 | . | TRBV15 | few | CATSRDPPGPNEQFF | TGTGCCACCAGCAGAGATCCCCCCGGGCCCAATGAGCAGTTCTTC
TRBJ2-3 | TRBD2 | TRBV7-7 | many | CASSLSLAGTDTQYF | TGTGCTAGCAGCTTATCACTAGCGGGGACAGATACGCAGTATTTT
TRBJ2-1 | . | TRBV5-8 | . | CASSLTPEQLF | TGTGCCAGCAGCTTAACACCAGAGCAGTTGTTC
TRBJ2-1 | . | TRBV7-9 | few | CASSFSEFLNEQFF | TGTGCCAGCAGCTTCTCGGAGTTCCTCAATGAGCAGTTCTTC
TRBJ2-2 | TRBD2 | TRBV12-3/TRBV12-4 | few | CASSFSLAGGTGELFF | TGTGCCAGCAGTTTTTCCCTAGCGGGGGGTACCGGGGAGCTGTTTTTT
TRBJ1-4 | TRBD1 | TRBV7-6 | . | CASRDRVDEKLFF | TGTGCCAGCAGGGACAGGGTGGATGAAAAACTGTTTTTT
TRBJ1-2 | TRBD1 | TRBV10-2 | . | CASTLSGTVGANYGYTF | TGCGCCAGCACCTTATCAGGGACAGTAGGAGCTAACTATGGCTACACCTTC
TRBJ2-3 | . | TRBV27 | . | CASSFLLSGKLDTQYF | TGTGCCAGCAGTTTTCTACTTAGCGGCAAATTAGATACGCAGTATTTT
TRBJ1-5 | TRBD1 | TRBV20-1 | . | CSAPGQGDSNQPQHF | TGCAGTGCTCCGGGACAGGGTGACAGCAATCAGCCCCAGCATTTT
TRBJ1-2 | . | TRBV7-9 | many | CASSYTDGYTF | TGTGCCAGCAGCTATACCGATGGCTACACCTTC
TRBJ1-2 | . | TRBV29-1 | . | CSVEDLVRDYGYTF | TGCAGCGTTGAAGATCTCGTCAGGGACTATGGCTACACCTTC
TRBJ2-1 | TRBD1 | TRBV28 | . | CASSLSGTDMRVEQFF | TGTGCCAGCAGTCTCTCCGGGACAGATATGAGGGTCGAGCAGTTCTTC
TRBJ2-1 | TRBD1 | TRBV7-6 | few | CASSGQGGAYSEQFF | TGTGCCAGCAGCGGACAGGGGGGAGCCTACAGTGAGCAGTTCTTC
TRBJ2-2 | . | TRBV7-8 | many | CASRSGSNTGELFF | TGTGCCAGCAGATCCGGGTCTAACACCGGGGAGCTGTTTTTT
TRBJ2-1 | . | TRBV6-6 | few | CASTSETPSYNEQFF | TGTGCCAGCACCTCGGAGACACCTTCCTACAATGAGCAGTTCTTC
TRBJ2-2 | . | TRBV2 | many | CASWVGELFF | TGTGCCAGTTGGGTCGGGGAGCTGTTTTTT
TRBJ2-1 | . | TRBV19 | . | CASSIDLAWNEQFF | TGTGCCAGTAGTATAGATCTTGCGTGGAATGAGCAGTTCTTC
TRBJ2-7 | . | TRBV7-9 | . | CASSSTDSSYEQYF | TGTGCCAGCAGCTCGACAGATAGCTCCTACGAGCAGTACTTC
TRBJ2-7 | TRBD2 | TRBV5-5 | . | CASSPGTSGADEQYF | TGTGCCAGCAGCCCTGGGACTAGCGGGGCCGACGAGCAGTACTTC
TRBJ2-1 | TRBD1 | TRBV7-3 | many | CASSWGTGYEQFF | TGTGCCAGCAGCTGGGGGACAGGGTACGAGCAGTTCTTC